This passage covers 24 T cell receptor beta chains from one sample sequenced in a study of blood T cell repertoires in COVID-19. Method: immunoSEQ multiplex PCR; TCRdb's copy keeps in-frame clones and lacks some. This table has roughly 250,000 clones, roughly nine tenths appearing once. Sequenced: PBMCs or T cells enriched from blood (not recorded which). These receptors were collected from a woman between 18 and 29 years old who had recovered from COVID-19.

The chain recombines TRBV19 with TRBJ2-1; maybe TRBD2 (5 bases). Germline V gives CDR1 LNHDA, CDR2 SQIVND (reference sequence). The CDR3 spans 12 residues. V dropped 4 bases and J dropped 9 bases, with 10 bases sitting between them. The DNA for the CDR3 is TGTGCCAGTAGTAATTCCGGGATTGAGCAGTTCTTC. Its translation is CASSNSGIEQFF.

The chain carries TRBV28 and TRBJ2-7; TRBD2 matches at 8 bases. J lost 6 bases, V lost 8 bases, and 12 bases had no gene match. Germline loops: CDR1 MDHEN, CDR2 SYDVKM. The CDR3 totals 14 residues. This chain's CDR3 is CASLRRGEGIEQYF. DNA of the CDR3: TGTGCCAGCTTAAGGCGGGGGGAGGGGATCGAGCAGTACTTC.

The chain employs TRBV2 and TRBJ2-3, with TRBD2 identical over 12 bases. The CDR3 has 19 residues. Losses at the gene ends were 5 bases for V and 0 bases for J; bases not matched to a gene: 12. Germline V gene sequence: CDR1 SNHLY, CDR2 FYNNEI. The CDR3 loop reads CASSRTSGNNLGSTDTQYF. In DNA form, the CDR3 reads TGTGCCAGCAGTCGGACTAGCGGGAACAATCTGGGTAGCACAGATACGCAGTATTTT.

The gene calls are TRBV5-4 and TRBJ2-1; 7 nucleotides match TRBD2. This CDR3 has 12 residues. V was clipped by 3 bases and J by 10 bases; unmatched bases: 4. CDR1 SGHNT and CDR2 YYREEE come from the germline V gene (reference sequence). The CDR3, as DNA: TGTGCCAGCAGCTGGGAGGGACTCGAGCAGTTCTTC. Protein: CASSWEGLEQFF.

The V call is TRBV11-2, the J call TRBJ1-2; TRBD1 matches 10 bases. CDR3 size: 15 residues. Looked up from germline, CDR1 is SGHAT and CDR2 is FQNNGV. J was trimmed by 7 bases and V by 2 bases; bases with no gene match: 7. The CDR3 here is CASSLSGDRGGGYTF. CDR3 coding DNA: TGTGCCAGCAGCTTAAGCGGGGACAGGGGCGGTGGCTACACCTTC.

DNA of the CDR3: TGTGCCAGCAGCTTCGGCGGGGGCATTCAGCCCCAGCATTTT. Translating it yields CASSFGGGIQPQHF. The V gene is TRBV5-6, the J gene TRBJ1-5, with D maybe TRBD1 (6 bases). Germline CDR1 reads SGHDT; CDR2 reads YYEEEE. V was shortened by 2 bases and J by 6 bases, with 12 bases between the two germline ends. The CDR3 has 14 residues. The full variable domain, in which reference TRBV5-6 and TRBJ1-5 provide the parts outside the CDR3, is DAGVTQSPTHLIKTRGQQVTLRCSPKSGHDTVSWYQQALGQGPQFIFQYYEEEERQRGNFPDRFSGHQFPNYSSELNVNALLLGDSALYLCASSFGGGIQPQHFGDGTRLSIL.

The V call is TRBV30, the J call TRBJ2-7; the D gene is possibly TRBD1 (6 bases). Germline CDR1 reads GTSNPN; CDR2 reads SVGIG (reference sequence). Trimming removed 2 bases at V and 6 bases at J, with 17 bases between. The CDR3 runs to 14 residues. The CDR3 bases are TGTGCCTGGAGTTTTACGGGCAGGGGTGGCGAGCAGTACTTC. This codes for CAWSFTGRGGEQYF.

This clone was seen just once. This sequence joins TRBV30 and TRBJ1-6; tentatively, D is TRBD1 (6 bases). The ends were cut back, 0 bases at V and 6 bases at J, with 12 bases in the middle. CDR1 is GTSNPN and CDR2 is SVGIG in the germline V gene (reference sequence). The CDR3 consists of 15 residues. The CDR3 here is CAWSVAGASNSPLHF. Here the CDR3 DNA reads TGTGCCTGGAGTGTAGCAGGGGCGAGTAATTCACCCCTCCACTTT.

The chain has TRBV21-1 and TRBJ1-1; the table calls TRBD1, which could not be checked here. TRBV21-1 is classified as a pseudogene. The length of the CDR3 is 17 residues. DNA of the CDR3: TGTGCCAGCAGGCCCCCGGGGACCCGGACAGTTCCCACTGAAGCTTTCTTT. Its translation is CASRPPGTRTVPTEAFF.

This CDR3 reads CASSLSGTGGSYNSPLHF. CDR3 bases: TGTGCCAGCAGCTTATCCGGGACAGGGGGCAGCTATAATTCACCCCTCCACTTT. The chain has TRBV9 and TRBJ1-6; 12 bases fit TRBD1. Germline CDR1 SGDLS, CDR2 YYNGEE. The CDR3 consists of 18 residues. Trimming removed 4 bases from V and 3 bases from J; junction bases left unmatched: 8.

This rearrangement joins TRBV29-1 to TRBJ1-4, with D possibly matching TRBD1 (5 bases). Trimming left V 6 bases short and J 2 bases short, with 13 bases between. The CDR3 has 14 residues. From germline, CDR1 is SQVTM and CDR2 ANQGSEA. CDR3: CSVARVATNEKLFF. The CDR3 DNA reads TGCAGCGTGGCCAGGGTTGCCACTAATGAAAAACTGTTTTTT.

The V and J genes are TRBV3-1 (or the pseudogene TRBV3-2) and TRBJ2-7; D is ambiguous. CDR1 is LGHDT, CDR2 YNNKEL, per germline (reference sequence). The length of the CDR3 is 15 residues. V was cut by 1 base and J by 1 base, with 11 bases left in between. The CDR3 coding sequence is TGTGCCAGCAGCCAAGCGGGTATCCGATCCTACGAGCAGTACTTC. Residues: CASSQAGIRSYEQYF.

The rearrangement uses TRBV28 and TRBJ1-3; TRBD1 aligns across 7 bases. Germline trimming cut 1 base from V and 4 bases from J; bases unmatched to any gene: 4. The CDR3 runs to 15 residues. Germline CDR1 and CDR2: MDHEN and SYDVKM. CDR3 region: CASSLYNRGGNTIYF. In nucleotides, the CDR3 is TGTGCCAGCAGTTTATACAACAGGGGAGGAAACACCATATATTTT.

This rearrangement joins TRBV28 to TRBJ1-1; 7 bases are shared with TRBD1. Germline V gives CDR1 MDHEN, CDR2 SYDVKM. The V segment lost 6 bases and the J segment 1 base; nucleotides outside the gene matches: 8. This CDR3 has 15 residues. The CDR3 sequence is CASRPGGSGNTEAFF. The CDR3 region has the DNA TGTGCCAGCAGACCAGGGGGGAGTGGGAACACTGAAGCTTTCTTT.

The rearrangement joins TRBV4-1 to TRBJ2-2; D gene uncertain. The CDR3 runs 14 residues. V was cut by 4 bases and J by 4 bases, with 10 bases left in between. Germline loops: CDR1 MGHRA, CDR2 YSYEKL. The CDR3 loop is CASSLRGPTGELFF. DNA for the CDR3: TGCGCCAGCAGCCTCCGCGGCCCCACCGGGGAGCTGTTTTTT.

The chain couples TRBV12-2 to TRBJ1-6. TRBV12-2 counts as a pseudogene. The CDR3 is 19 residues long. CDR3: CASRSHGGPPSSYNSPLHF. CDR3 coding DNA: TGTGCAAGTCGCTCCCACGGGGGGCCCCCGAGCTCCTATAATTCACCCCTCCACTTT.

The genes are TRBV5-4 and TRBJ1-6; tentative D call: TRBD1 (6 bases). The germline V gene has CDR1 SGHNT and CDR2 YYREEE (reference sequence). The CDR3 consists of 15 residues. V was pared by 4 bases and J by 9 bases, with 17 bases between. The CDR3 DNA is TGTGCCAGCAGCGAAGGGACGACCAGGGGTTCACCCCTCCACTTT. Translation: CASSEGTTRGSPLHF.

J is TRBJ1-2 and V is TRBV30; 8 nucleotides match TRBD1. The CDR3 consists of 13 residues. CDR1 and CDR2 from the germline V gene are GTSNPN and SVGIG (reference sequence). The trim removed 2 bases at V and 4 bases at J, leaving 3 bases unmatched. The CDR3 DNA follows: TGTGCCTGGAGTCCAGGGGGCGTCTATGGCTACACCTTC. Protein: CAWSPGGVYGYTF.

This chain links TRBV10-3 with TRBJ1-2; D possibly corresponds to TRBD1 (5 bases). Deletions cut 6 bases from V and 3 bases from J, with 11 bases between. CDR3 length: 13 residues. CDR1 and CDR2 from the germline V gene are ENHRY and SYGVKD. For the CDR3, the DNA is TGTGCCATCAGCAGGGCCGCTTACTATGGCTACACCTTC. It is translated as CAISRAAYYGYTF.

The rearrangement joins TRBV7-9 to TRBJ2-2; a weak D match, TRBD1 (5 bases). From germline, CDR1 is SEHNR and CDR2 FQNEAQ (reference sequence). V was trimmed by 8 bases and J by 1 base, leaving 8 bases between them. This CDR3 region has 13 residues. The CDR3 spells CASFTGNTGELFF. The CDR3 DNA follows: TGTGCCAGCTTCACAGGGAACACCGGGGAGCTGTTTTTT.

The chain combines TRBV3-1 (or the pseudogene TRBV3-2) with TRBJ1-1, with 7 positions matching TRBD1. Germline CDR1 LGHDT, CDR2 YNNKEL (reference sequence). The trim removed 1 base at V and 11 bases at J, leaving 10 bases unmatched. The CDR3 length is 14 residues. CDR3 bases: TGTGCCAGCAGCCAAGCCGGACAGGCGGCCGGGGCTTTCTTT. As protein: CASSQAGQAAGAFF.

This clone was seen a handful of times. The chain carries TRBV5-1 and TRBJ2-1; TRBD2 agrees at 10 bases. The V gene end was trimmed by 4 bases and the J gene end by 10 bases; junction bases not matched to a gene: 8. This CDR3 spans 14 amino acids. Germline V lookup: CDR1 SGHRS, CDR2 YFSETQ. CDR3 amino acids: CASSTAGGPAEQFF. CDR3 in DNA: TGCGCCAGCAGCACAGCGGGGGGGCCGGCGGAGCAGTTCTTC.

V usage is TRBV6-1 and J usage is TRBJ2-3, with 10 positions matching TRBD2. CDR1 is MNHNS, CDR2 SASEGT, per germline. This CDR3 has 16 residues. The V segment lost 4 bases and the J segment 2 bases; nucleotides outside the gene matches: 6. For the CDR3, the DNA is TGTGCCAGCAGTGCCCGAGCGGGGGGGCTCACAGATACGCAGTATTTT. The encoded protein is CASSARAGGLTDTQYF.

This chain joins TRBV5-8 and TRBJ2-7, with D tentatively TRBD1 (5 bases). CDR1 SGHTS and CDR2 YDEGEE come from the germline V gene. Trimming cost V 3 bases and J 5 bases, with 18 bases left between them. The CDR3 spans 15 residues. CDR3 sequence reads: CASSSLWGSSNEQYF. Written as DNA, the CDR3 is TGTGCCAGCAGCTCATTATGGGGCAGCTCGAACGAGCAGTACTTC.